This T cell receptor (beta chain) was found in a study of blood T cells in healthy people across ages. Broader study findings: Nothing was known about donor CMV status, and this possibly confounded expanded clonotype changes.

A second roughly 6 to 12 cycle PCR used barcoded and J-beta primers. There were at least 3 million CDR3-containing paired-end reads obtained from each sample. TCRdb independently ran MiXCR on the 5' RACE reads; one entry per CDR3 protein. The sample holds about 800,000 distinct CDR3 sequences, 58% seen once. Germline CDR1 reads DFQATT; CDR2 reads SNEGSKA (reference sequence). The V end was cut by 6 bases, the J end by 10 bases, with 18 bases between. The CDR3 runs 13 residues. About this clonotype itself: The antigen is undetermined.

Sequencing was carried out using blood. This rearrangement joins TRBV20-1 to TRBJ1-4, with a possible D match to TRBD1 (6 bases). The source is a young man in good health. The CDR3 sequence is CSAKTGARGKLFF. CDR3 sequence (DNA): TGCAGTGCGAAGACGGGGGCCCGGGGAAAACTGTTTTTT.